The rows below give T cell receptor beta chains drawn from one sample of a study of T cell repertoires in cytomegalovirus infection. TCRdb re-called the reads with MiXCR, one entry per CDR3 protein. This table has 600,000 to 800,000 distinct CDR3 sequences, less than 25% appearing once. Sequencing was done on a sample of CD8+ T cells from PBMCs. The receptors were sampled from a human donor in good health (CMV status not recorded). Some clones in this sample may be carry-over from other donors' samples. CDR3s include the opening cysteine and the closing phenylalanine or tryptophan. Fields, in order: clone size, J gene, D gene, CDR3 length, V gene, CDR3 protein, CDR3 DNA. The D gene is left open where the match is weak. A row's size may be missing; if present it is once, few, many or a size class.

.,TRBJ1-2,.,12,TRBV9,CASSVVGFGYTF,TGTGCCAGCAGCGTAGTTGGGTTTGGCTACACCTTC
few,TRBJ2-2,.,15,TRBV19,CASTPGGTNTGELFF,TGTGCCAGTACCCCAGGCGGTACAAACACCGGGGAGCTGTTTTTT
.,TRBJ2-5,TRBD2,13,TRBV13,CASSFGLAGTQYF,TGTGCCAGCAGCTTTGGACTAGCGGGGACCCAGTACTTC
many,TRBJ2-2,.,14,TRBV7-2,CASSSGISGGELFF,TGTGCCAGCAGCTCCGGGATCTCCGGCGGGGAGCTGTTTTTT
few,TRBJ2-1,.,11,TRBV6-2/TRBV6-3,CASSRNREQFF,TGTGCCAGCAGTCGGAACAGGGAGCAGTTCTTC
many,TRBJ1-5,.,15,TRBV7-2,CASSLVEALNQPQHF,TGTGCCAGCAGCTTAGTAGAGGCCCTCAATCAGCCCCAGCATTTT
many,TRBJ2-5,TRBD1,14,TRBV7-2,CASRRRGYQETQYF,TGTGCCAGCAGACGCAGGGGGTACCAAGAGACCCAGTACTTC
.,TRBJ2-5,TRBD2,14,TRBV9,CASSTSGIQETQYF,TGTGCCAGCAGCACTAGCGGAATTCAAGAGACCCAGTACTTC
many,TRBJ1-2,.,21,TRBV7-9,CASSLFPHNLDGGLFNYGYTF,TGTGCCAGCAGCTTATTCCCACATAATCTGGACGGGGGCCTATTTAACTATGGCTACACCTTC
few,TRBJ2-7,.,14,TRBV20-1,CSAWEIAADYEQYF,TGCAGTGCGTGGGAAATAGCGGCCGACTACGAGCAGTACTTC
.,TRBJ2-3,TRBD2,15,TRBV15,CATSRARGGTDTQYF,TGTGCCACCAGCAGAGCTAGGGGAGGGACAGATACGCAGTATTTT
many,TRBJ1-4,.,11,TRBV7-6,CASIMNGKLFF,TGTGCCAGCATCATGAACGGAAAACTGTTTTTT
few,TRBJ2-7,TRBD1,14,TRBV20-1,CSAYRDRGSYEQYF,TGCAGTGCTTACCGGGACAGGGGCTCCTACGAGCAGTACTTC
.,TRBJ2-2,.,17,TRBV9,CASSGSPERDVAGELFF,TGTGCCAGCAGTGGATCTCCCGAGAGGGACGTCGCCGGGGAGCTGTTTTTT
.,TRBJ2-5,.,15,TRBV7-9,CASSWGTKSPETQYF,TGTGCCAGCAGCTGGGGGACAAAATCGCCGGAGACCCAGTACTTC
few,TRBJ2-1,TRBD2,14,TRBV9,CASSEGLAGNEQFF,TGTGCCAGCAGCGAGGGACTAGCGGGCAATGAGCAGTTCTTC
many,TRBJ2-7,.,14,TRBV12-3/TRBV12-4,CASSPLGQTYEQYF,TGTGCCAGCAGCCCGCTGGGACAAACCTACGAGCAGTACTTC
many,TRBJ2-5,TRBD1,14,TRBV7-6,CASSLRTGNETQYF,TGTGCCAGCAGCTTAAGGACAGGGAATGAGACCCAGTACTTC
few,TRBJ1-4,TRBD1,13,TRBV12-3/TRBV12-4,CASSQGAAGKLFF,TGTGCCAGCAGTCAGGGGGCGGCGGGAAAACTGTTTTTT
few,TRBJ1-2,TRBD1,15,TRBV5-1,CASSSGTGGFNGYTF,TGCGCCAGCAGCTCCGGGACAGGGGGCTTTAATGGCTACACCTTC
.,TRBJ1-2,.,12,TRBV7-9,CASSSTVDGYTF,TGTGCCAGCAGCTCGACAGTGGATGGCTACACCTTC
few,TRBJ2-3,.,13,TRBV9,CASSVGLGDTQYF,TGTGCCAGCAGCGTAGGTCTTGGAGATACGCAGTATTTT
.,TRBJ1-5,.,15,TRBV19,CASSIKYRENQPQHF,TGTGCCAGTAGTATAAAGTACAGGGAGAATCAGCCCCAGCATTTT
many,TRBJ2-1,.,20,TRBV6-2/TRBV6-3,CASSYLARGVRRGTYNEQFF,TGTGCCAGCAGTTACTTAGCACGGGGAGTCCGCCGTGGCACCTACAATGAGCAGTTCTTC
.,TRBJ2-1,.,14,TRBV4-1,CASSLRGHNNEQFF,TGCGCCAGCAGCTTGCGAGGGCATAACAATGAGCAGTTCTTC
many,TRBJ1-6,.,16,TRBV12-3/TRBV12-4,CASSPRGRTYNSPLHF,TGTGCCAGCAGTCCGAGGGGGAGGACCTATAATTCACCCCTCCACTTT
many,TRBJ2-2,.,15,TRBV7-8,CASSFGSGQNGELFF,TGTGCCAGCAGTTTCGGGTCGGGCCAGAACGGGGAGCTGTTTTTT
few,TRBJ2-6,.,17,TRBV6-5,CASSYSAQGSGANVLTF,TGTGCCAGCAGTTACTCGGCGCAGGGCTCTGGGGCCAACGTCCTGACTTTC
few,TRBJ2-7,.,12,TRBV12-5,CASGNTPYEQYF,TGTGCTAGTGGTAACACCCCCTACGAGCAGTACTTC
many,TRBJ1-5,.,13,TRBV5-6,CASSKTGIQPQHF,TGTGCCAGCAGCAAAACAGGGATTCAGCCCCAGCATTTT
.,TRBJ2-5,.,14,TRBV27,CASLPAWGQETQYF,TGTGCCAGCCTCCCTGCTTGGGGGCAAGAGACCCAGTACTTC
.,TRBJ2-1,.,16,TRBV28,CASSLKEVFFDNEQFF,TGTGCCAGCAGTTTGAAGGAGGTGTTTTTCGACAATGAGCAGTTCTTC
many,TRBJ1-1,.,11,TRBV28,CASVWGTEAFF,TGTGCCAGCGTGTGGGGCACTGAAGCTTTCTTT
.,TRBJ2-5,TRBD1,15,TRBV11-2,CASSPWGQGFETHYF,TGTGCCAGCAGCCCCTGGGGACAGGGGTTTGAGACCCATTACTTC
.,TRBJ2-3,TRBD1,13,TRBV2,CATRTGGLDTQYF,TGTGCCACCAGGACAGGGGGCCTAGATACGCAGTATTTT
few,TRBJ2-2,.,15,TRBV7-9,CASSIKVRGAGELFF,TGTGCCAGCAGCATCAAGGTCCGAGGAGCCGGGGAGCTGTTTTTT
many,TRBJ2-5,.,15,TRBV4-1,CASSASPAEGETQYF,TGCGCCAGCAGCGCCAGTCCCGCCGAGGGAGAGACCCAGTACTTC
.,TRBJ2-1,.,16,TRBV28,CASSPPVEGASNEQFF,TGTGCCAGCAGTCCTCCCGTGGAGGGGGCGAGCAATGAGCAGTTCTTC
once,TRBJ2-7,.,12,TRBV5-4,CANSPNDYEQYF,TGTGCCAACAGCCCGAACGACTACGAGCAGTACTTC
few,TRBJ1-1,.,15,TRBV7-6,CASSGVTGWGTEAFF,TGTGCCAGCAGCGGAGTAACAGGGTGGGGCACTGAAGCTTTCTTT
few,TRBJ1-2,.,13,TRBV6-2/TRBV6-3,CASSFDRANGYTF,TGTGCCAGCAGTTTTGACCGAGCTAATGGCTACACCTTC
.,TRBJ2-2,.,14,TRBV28,CVSLRDTNTGELFF,TGTGTCAGCTTGCGGGATACGAACACCGGGGAGCTGTTTTTT
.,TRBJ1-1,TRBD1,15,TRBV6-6,CASRKSEDRKTEAFF,TGTGCCAGCAGAAAGTCGGAGGACAGGAAAACTGAAGCTTTCTTT
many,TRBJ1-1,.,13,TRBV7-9,CASSLGGLAEAFF,TGTGCCAGCAGCTTAGGTGGTCTCGCTGAAGCTTTCTTT